This T cell receptor beta chain was captured by sequencing in a study of neurological immune-mediated disorders. In its sample, this clonotype was seen many times. The time point was: longitudinal time-point 1 (baseline). TCRdb redid the calling of the 5' RACE reads with MiXCR, one entry per CDR3 protein. This sample has tens of thousands of distinct CDR3 sequences, with around 11% found just once. The TCR comes from a male donor with HTLV-1-associated myelopathy (HAM/TSP). What was sequenced was PBMCs.

The CDR3 DNA reads TGTGCCAGCAGTCGCGACAGGGCAAATGAAGCTTTCTTT. Translation gives CASSRDRANEAFF. The chain joins TRBV6-5 to TRBJ1-1; 7 bases line up with TRBD1. CDR3 length: 13 amino acids. V lost 5 bases, J lost 7 bases, and 7 bases stayed unmatched. CDR1 is MNHEY and CDR2 is SVGAGI in the germline V gene.